The 2 T cell receptor beta chains given below trace back to one sample, sequenced in a study of blood T cell repertoires in COVID-19. TCRdb's table, derived via immunoSEQ multiplex PCR, lists solely in-frame clones and lacks some. The sample contains 200,000 to 300,000 clones, around 90% of which appear only once. The specimen was peripheral blood. Source of these receptors: a human donor in a cohort sampled during active COVID-19.

V usage is TRBV25-1 and J usage is TRBJ2-1, with a weak D call TRBD2 (6 bases). Germline loops: CDR1 MGHDK, CDR2 SYGVNS. This CDR3 contains 14 residues. V dropped 6 bases and J dropped 0 bases, with 9 bases sitting between them. CDR3 region: CASRGGASYNEQFF. The CDR3 DNA reads TGTGCCAGCAGGGGCGGGGCCTCCTACAATGAGCAGTTCTTC.

The rearrangement links TRBV7-6 to TRBJ2-2; possibly TRBD1 for D (6 bases). Germline loops: CDR1 SGHVS, CDR2 FNYEAQ. The CDR3 runs 15 residues. V was trimmed by 2 bases and J by 6 bases, leaving 13 bases between them. The CDR3 loop reads CASSLYPGVPGELFF. The CDR3 DNA follows: TGTGCCAGCAGCTTATATCCAGGGGTCCCCGGGGAGCTGTTTTTT.